The entry that follows covers one T cell receptor beta chain sequence. Its antigen is currently unknown. This CDR3 is also generated by other DNA sequences in the sample. CDR1 and CDR2 from the germline V gene are MDHEN and SYDVKM. V was clipped by 2 bases and J by 2 bases, with 7 bases between them. This CDR3 contains 14 residues. The data were produced by immunoSEQ multiplex PCR, yet TCRdb's version contains in-frame clones alone and is incomplete. Here the sample spans under 90,000 clones, under 95% being singletons. This record belongs to a study of graft-versus-host responses after intestinal transplantation. Study in general: Among the recipients, transplants were multivisceral, liver-intestinal, or isolated intestinal.

Study-wide results and caveats: Maximum circulating GvH clone levels tracked with early post-transplant HvG decreases. Recipient-marrow GvH clones were detected, some having first appeared in ileum or blood.

This TCR was recovered from a human donor who was the organ donor for an intestinal transplant. Sequenced here: unstimulated CD4+ T cells sorted from spleen or lymph node cells, sampled before transplant. This chain joins TRBV28 and TRBJ1-3; possible D gene TRBD1, 5 bases. CDR3 amino acids: CASSLGGAGNTIYF. The CDR3 DNA reads TGTGCCAGCAGTTTAGGGGGGGCTGGAAACACCATATATTTT.